This is a list of T cell receptor beta chains from one sample in a study of cytomegalovirus exposure and HLA in healthy donors. This table comes from immunoSEQ multiplex PCR, and its TCRdb copy is limited to in-frame clones, with some not included. Of roughly 130,000 clones detected, approximately 84% appear once; the ten largest clones hold roughly 1.4%. The sequenced material came from PBMCs. The receptors were gathered from a young woman in good health and CMV-seronegative. Each CDR3 is given with its conserved first and last residue. D genes are given only for firm matches. Clone size is stated in some rows and not others, as once, few, many or a class when expanded.

TRBJ2-6,TRBD2,TRBV9,.,TGTGCCAGCAGCCCTCAAATTAGCGGGGGGGCCCGGCCCTCTGGGGCCAACGTCCTGACTTTC,CASSPQISGGARPSGANVLTF
TRBJ1-1,.,TRBV29-1,once,TGCAGCGTTGAAGCCTTTGGCGGAGCGAACACTGAAGCTTTCTTT,CSVEAFGGANTEAFF
TRBJ1-2,TRBD1,TRBV18,.,TGTGCCAGCTCACCATCCCCCGACAGGGGGCTGTTGAGCTACACCTTC,CASSPSPDRGLLSYTF
TRBJ2-7,.,TRBV6-5,.,TGTGCCAGCAGACGGGGGGCAGGGGCCGGCGAGCAGTACTTC,CASRRGAGAGEQYF
TRBJ1-2,TRBD1,TRBV11-2,.,TGTGCCAGCAGCGCCTCTGACAGGGCGATATATGGCTACACCTTC,CASSASDRAIYGYTF
TRBJ2-1,TRBD2,TRBV6-5,.,TGTGCCAGCAGCTTACAAGCGGGGTCCTACAATGAGCAGTTCTTC,CASSLQAGSYNEQFF
TRBJ2-2,TRBD1,TRBV28,.,TGTGCCAGCAGGAGGATTACCGGGACAGGGGGTTGGAGCGGGGAGCTGTTTTTT,CASRRITGTGGWSGELFF
TRBJ2-4,TRBD2,TRBV5-1,few,TGCGCCAGCAGCTTGGCCCGGGGGGGCGGAAACATTCAGTACTTC,CASSLARGGGNIQYF
TRBJ1-4,.,TRBV7-2,.,TGTGCCAGCAGCTCCCGGTGGGAAAAACTGTTTTTT,CASSSRWEKLFF
TRBJ1-3,TRBD1,TRBV7-2,.,TGTGCCAGCAGCTTAGCTGGGACAGGGGGAGGAAACACCATATATTTT,CASSLAGTGGGNTIYF
TRBJ1-2,.,TRBV4-3,.,TGCGCCAGCAGCCAAGTGTGGAGGGTGCCAGTTTATGGCTACACCTTC,CASSQVWRVPVYGYTF
TRBJ2-1,TRBD1,TRBV4-1,once,TGCGCCAGCAGCCAAAACATCATCCGGGACAGGAATTACAATGAGCAGTTCTTC,CASSQNIIRDRNYNEQFF
TRBJ2-7,.,TRBV7-9,.,TGTGCCAGCAGCCTCGACAGGTGGTCCCTCTACGAGCAGTACTTC,CASSLDRWSLYEQYF
TRBJ1-3,.,TRBV5-3,.,TGTGCCAGAAGCTTGGTTCTCTCAGGGTCATCTGGAAACACCATATATTTT,CARSLVLSGSSGNTIYF
TRBJ1-5,.,TRBV11-2,.,TGTGCCAGTGGCGAGAACAGAAATCAGCCCCAGCATTTT,CASGENRNQPQHF
TRBJ2-5,TRBD2,TRBV29-1,.,TGCAGCGTCCGGAGGAGCGGGGGGGCCTGGGAGACCCAGTACTTC,CSVRRSGGAWETQYF
TRBJ2-2,.,TRBV5-6,.,TGTGCCAGCAGCTTAGCGGATAGGAACACCGGGGAGCTGTTTTTT,CASSLADRNTGELFF
TRBJ2-1,.,TRBV2,.,TGTGCCAGCAGCGAGGAGATCAATGAGCAGTTCTTC,CASSEEINEQFF
TRBJ2-1,TRBD2,TRBV7-9,.,TGTGCCAGCAGCCCGCTAGCGGCGGTAGAGCAGTTCTTC,CASSPLAAVEQFF
TRBJ1-3,.,TRBV5-6,.,TGTGCCAGCAGCGTCCGAGTATCTGGAAACACCATATATTTT,CASSVRVSGNTIYF
TRBJ1-1,.,TRBV21-1,.,TGTGCCAGCAGCGAAAGACAGGGAGGGAACACTGAAGCTTTCTTT,CASSERQGGNTEAFF
TRBJ2-7,TRBD1,TRBV6-5,.,TGTGCCAGCACCGGTGGGGGGACAGGCTCCTACGAGCAGTACTTC,CASTGGGTGSYEQYF
TRBJ2-4,.,TRBV29-1,.,TGCAGCGTTCCCGACCGGACAGTGGGCATTCAGTACTTC,CSVPDRTVGIQYF
TRBJ1-1,.,TRBV2,.,TGTGCCAGCAGTGTGGTGGCTGGCGGTGGGGAAGCTTTCTTT,CASSVVAGGGEAFF
TRBJ2-7,.,TRBV4-1,.,TGCGCCAGCAGCCAAGATGAGTCCGCGGAGAGTTACGAGCAGTACTTC,CASSQDESAESYEQYF
TRBJ1-1,.,TRBV2,.,TGTGCCAGCAAGGTACAGAAGAACACTGAAGCTTTCTTT,CASKVQKNTEAFF
TRBJ1-5,.,TRBV28,.,TGTGCCAGCAGTTTATCGCGTTCGGGGGTCACGAGAAATCAGCCCCAGCATTTT,CASSLSRSGVTRNQPQHF
TRBJ2-3,TRBD2,TRBV6-1,.,TGTGCCAGCAGTGTTGTTAGCGGGGGGCAGAAAGATACGCAGTATTTT,CASSVVSGGQKDTQYF
TRBJ1-1,.,TRBV9,.,TGTGCCAGCAGCCCGGGTACCACTGAAGCTTTCTTT,CASSPGTTEAFF
TRBJ1-6,.,TRBV10-3,.,TGTGCCATCAATAGAGGAAATAATTCACCCCTCCACTTT,CAINRGNNSPLHF
TRBJ2-3,TRBD2,TRBV27,.,TGTGCCAGCAGTTCTTATGGGTGGACTAGCGGCACAGATACGCAGTATTTT,CASSSYGWTSGTDTQYF
TRBJ1-5,.,TRBV21-1,.,TGTGCCAGCAGCAACAGGGGGGCGAGAAGCAATCAGCCCCAGCATTTT,CASSNRGARSNQPQHF
TRBJ1-5,.,TRBV19,.,TGTGCCAGTAGTAGAAGGACAGACGTTAGCAATCAGCCCCAGCATTTT,CASSRRTDVSNQPQHF
TRBJ1-2,.,TRBV19,.,TGTGCCAGTAGTATTCCTTCGTGGGCAGCAGATGGCTACACCTTC,CASSIPSWAADGYTF
TRBJ1-1,.,TRBV29-1,.,TGCAGCGGTGGGGGGTACGACACTGAAGCTTTCTTT,CSGGGYDTEAFF
TRBJ2-7,.,TRBV7-2,few,TGTGCCAGCAGCTTAGAACAGACCTCCAACGAGCAGTACTTC,CASSLEQTSNEQYF
TRBJ2-1,.,TRBV15,.,TGTGCCACCAGCAGAGATAAATACAATGAGCAGTTCTTC,CATSRDKYNEQFF
TRBJ1-6,.,TRBV5-1,.,TGCGCCAGCAGCTTACAGGAGGGTTCACCCCTCCACTTT,CASSLQEGSPLHF
TRBJ1-2,.,TRBV18,.,TGTGCCAGCTCAGCCCGGACAGCTGACAACTATGGCTACACCTTC,CASSARTADNYGYTF
TRBJ1-4,TRBD1,TRBV6-1,.,TGTGCCAGCAGCAGGGACAGGGTGTATGAAAAACTGTTTTTT,CASSRDRVYEKLFF
TRBJ2-3,TRBD2,TRBV5-4,.,TGTGCCAGCAGCAGGCTAGCGGGGGGGATCACAGATACGCAGTATTTT,CASSRLAGGITDTQYF
TRBJ1-5,.,TRBV4-2,.,TGTGCCAGCAGCCCCGTTGAGCAGTCTAGAGCCCAGCATTTT,CASSPVEQSRAQHF
TRBJ1-4,.,TRBV7-2,.,TGTGCCAGCAGCTTAGCGGGGGGGAGGTACGAAAAACTGTTTTTT,CASSLAGGRYEKLFF
TRBJ2-1,.,TRBV20-1,.,TGCAGTGCTGTAAGGAGCAATGAGCAGTTCTTC,CSAVRSNEQFF
TRBJ2-7,TRBD2,TRBV9,.,TGTGCCAGCAGCGTAGAAAGCGGGGCAGGCTACGAGCAGTACTTC,CASSVESGAGYEQYF
TRBJ1-5,.,TRBV2,.,TGTGCCAGCAGTGGAGTAGCCAGGGTGAATCAGCCCCAGCATTTT,CASSGVARVNQPQHF
TRBJ1-1,.,TRBV7-8,.,TGTGCCAGCAGCTTAGTTCCGGTAAACACTGAAGCTTTCTTT,CASSLVPVNTEAFF
TRBJ2-3,.,TRBV27,.,TGTGCCAGCAGTTTTCACAGAACCACAGATACGCAGTATTTT,CASSFHRTTDTQYF
TRBJ2-7,.,TRBV6-1,.,TGTGCCAGCAGTGAGAACCGGGACACCTACGAGCAGTACTTC,CASSENRDTYEQYF
TRBJ1-3,.,TRBV28,.,TGTGCCAGCAGTTGGACAGAAACTGGAAACACCATATATTTT,CASSWTETGNTIYF
TRBJ2-7,TRBD1,TRBV6-5,.,TGTGCCAGCAGCCGAGACAGGGCCCCGACTTACGAGCAGTACTTC,CASSRDRAPTYEQYF
TRBJ2-3,TRBD1,TRBV5-1,.,TGCGCCAGCAGCCGGGGACAGGGGACGGGAGATACGCAGTATTTT,CASSRGQGTGDTQYF
TRBJ2-4,TRBD1,TRBV6-1,.,TGTGCCAGCAGCTACGACAGGGAAGACATTCAGTACTTC,CASSYDREDIQYF
TRBJ2-5,.,TRBV6-4,.,TGTGCCAGCCCCACTAAAATGGAGACCCAGTACTTC,CASPTKMETQYF